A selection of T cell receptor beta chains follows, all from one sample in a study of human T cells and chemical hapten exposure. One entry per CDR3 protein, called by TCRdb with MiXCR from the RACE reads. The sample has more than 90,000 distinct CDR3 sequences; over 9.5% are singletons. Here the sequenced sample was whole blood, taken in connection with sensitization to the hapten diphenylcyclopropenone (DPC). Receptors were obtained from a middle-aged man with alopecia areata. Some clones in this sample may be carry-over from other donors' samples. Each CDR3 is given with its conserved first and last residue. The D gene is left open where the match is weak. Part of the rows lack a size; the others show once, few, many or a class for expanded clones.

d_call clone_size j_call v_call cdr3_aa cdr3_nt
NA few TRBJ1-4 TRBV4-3 CASSQGSGSNEKLFF TGCGCCAGCAGCCAAGGTTCAGGCTCCAATGAAAAACTGTTTTTT
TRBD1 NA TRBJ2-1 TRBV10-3 CAISDYRGPNEQFF TGTGCCATCAGTGACTACAGGGGGCCCAATGAGCAGTTCTTC
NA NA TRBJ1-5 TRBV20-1 CSARVPSHWGNQPQHF TGCAGTGCTAGAGTTCCCAGTCACTGGGGCAATCAGCCCCAGCATTTT
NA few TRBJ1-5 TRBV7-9 CASSLDLGNNQPQHF TGTGCCAGCAGCTTAGATCTGGGGAACAATCAGCCCCAGCATTTT
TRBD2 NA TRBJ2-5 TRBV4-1 CASSQVPGLVVQETQYF TGCGCCAGCAGCCAAGTCCCGGGACTAGTAGTCCAAGAGACCCAGTACTTC
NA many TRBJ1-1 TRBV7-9 CASRDFLGTEAFF TGTGCCAGCCGGGACTTCCTGGGCACTGAAGCTTTCTTT
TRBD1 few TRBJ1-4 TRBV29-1 CSVGQGPNEKLFF TGCAGCGTCGGACAGGGGCCTAATGAAAAACTGTTTTTT
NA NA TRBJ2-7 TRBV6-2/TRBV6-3 CASSYSRGYEQYF TGTGCCAGCAGTTACTCGCGCGGTTACGAGCAGTACTTC
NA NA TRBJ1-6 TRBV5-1 CASSSQAQGGNSPLHF TGCGCCAGCAGCTCCCAAGCACAGGGTGGCAATTCACCCCTCCACTTT
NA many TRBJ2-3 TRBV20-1 CSAERSGGLGDTQYF TGCAGTGCAGAGCGGTCAGGGGGGCTGGGGGATACGCAGTATTTT
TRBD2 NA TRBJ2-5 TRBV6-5 CASSYSGSGGWETQYF TGTGCCAGCAGTTACTCGGGATCGGGAGGTTGGGAGACCCAGTACTTC
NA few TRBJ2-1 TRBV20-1 CSARDGLNLYNEQFF TGCAGTGCTAGAGATGGGCTTAATTTATACAATGAGCAGTTCTTC
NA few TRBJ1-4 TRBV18 CASSSNEKLFF TGTGCCAGCTCAAGTAATGAAAAACTGTTTTTT
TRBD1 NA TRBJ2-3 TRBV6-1 CASNEVQGADTQYF TGTGCCAGCAACGAAGTACAGGGGGCAGATACGCAGTATTTT
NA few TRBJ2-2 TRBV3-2 CASSQVRGVGTGELFF TGTGCCAGCAGCCAAGTTCGCGGGGTGGGCACCGGGGAGCTGTTTTTT
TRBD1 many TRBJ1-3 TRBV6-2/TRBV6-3 CASSYRDRSGNTIYF TGTGCCAGCAGTTACCGGGACAGGTCTGGAAACACCATATATTTT
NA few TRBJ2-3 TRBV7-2 CASSLGPAFTDTQYF TGTGCCAGCAGCTTAGGCCCAGCGTTCACAGATACGCAGTATTTT
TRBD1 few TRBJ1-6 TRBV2 CASSGRDSSLPLHF TGTGCCAGCAGTGGAAGGGACAGCTCCTTACCCCTCCACTTT
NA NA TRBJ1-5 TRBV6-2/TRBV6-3 CASSPPGRSNQPQHF TGTGCCAGCAGTCCACCGGGGAGGAGCAATCAGCCCCAGCATTTT
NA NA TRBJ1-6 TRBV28 CASSLLKVRNSPLHF TGTGCCAGCAGTTTATTAAAAGTCCGAAATTCACCCCTCCACTTT
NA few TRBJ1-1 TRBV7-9 CASSFQGKSEAFF TGTGCCAGCAGCTTTCAAGGGAAGAGTGAAGCTTTCTTT
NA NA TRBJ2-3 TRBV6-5 CASSYQDGRDTDTQYF TGTGCCAGCAGTTACCAGGACGGGAGAGACACAGATACGCAGTATTTT
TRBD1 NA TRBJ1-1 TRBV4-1 CASSQGVQGAGTEAFF TGCGCCAGCAGCCAGGGTGTACAGGGGGCCGGGACTGAAGCTTTCTTT
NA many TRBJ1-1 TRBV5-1 CASSLVAGKPEAFF TGCGCCAGCAGCTTGGTGGCAGGGAAGCCTGAAGCTTTCTTT
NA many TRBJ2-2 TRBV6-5 CASSYSQRTDANTGELFF TGTGCCAGCAGTTACTCCCAACGAACAGACGCGAACACCGGGGAGCTGTTTTTT
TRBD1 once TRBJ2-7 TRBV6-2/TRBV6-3 CASSYYRGTGMSYEQYF TGTGCCAGCAGTTACTATAGAGGGACAGGGATGTCCTACGAGCAGTACTTC
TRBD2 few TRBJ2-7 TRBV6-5 CASRTTSGSSYEQYF TGTGCCAGCAGAACCACTAGCGGGAGCTCCTACGAGCAGTACTTC
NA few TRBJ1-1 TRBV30 CAWTTLEGFTEAFF TGTGCCTGGACCACATTGGAGGGGTTCACTGAAGCTTTCTTT
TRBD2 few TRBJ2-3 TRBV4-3 CASSQAAGTRFSTDTQYF TGCGCCAGCAGCCAAGCCGCAGGGACTAGATTTTCGACAGATACGCAGTATTTT
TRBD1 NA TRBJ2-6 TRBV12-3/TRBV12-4 CASSYPGGAGANVLTF TGTGCCAGCAGTTATCCAGGGGGCGCCGGGGCCAACGTCCTGACTTTC
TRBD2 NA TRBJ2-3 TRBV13 CASSLILAGGPTDTQYF TGTGCCAGCAGCTTGATCCTAGCGGGAGGGCCCACAGATACGCAGTATTTT
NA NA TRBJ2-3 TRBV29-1 CSVETLGRETDTQYF TGCAGCGTTGAAACGTTGGGGCGGGAAACAGATACGCAGTATTTT
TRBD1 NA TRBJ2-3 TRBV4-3 CASSQDVRGLTDTQYF TGCGCCAGCAGCCAAGACGTCAGGGGGCTTACAGATACGCAGTATTTT
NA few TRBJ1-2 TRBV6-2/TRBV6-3 CASRKQGRNYGYTF TGTGCCAGCAGGAAACAGGGAAGAAACTATGGCTACACCTTC
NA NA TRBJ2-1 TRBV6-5 CASSGLVSGEQFF TGTGCCAGCAGTGGACTCGTTTCAGGGGAGCAGTTCTTC
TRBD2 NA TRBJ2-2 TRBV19 CASSRLAGDNTGELFF TGTGCCAGTAGTCGACTAGCGGGAGATAACACCGGGGAGCTGTTTTTT
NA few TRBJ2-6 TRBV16 CASSQGGGAGANVLTF TGTGCCAGCAGCCAAGGAGGGGGCGCTGGGGCCAACGTCCTGACTTTC
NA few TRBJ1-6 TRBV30 CAWRLMDGSPLHF TGTGCCTGGAGGTTGATGGATGGTTCACCCCTCCACTTT
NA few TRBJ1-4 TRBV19 CASSIFSGKEELFF TGTGCCAGTAGTATATTTTCAGGGAAGGAGGAACTGTTTTTT
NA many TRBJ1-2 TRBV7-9 CASSFSVSQYGYTF TGTGCCAGCAGCTTCTCGGTTTCGCAGTATGGCTACACCTTC
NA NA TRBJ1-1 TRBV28 CASSLLGHTEAFF TGTGCCAGCAGTTTGCTCGGACACACTGAAGCTTTCTTT
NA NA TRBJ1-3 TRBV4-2 CASSRGTPAAFSGNTIYF TGTGCCAGCAGCCGCGGGACACCCGCGGCCTTCTCTGGAAACACCATATATTTT
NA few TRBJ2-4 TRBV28 CASSLSHWIRVIQYF TGTGCCAGCAGTTTATCCCACTGGATAAGAGTTATTCAGTACTTC
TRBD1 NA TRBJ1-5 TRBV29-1 CSVETGGGNQPQHF TGCAGCGTTGAGACAGGGGGAGGAAATCAGCCCCAGCATTTT
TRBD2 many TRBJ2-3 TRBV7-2 CASSLATSGRAGPPSTDTQYF TGTGCCAGCAGCTTAGCAACTAGCGGGAGGGCCGGTCCGCCTAGCACAGATACGCAGTATTTT
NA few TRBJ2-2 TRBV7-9 CASTGLDTGELFF TGTGCCAGCACGGGGCTTGACACCGGGGAGCTGTTTTTT
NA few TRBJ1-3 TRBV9 CASSVEKGSGNTIYF TGTGCCAGCAGCGTAGAGAAGGGGTCTGGAAACACCATATATTTT
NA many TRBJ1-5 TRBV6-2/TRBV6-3 CASSQGVRSPQHF TGTGCCAGCAGCCAAGGGGTCAGAAGTCCCCAGCATTTT
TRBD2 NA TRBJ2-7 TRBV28 CASSSWLGLASDEQYF TGTGCCAGCAGTTCATGGTTGGGACTAGCGTCCGACGAGCAGTACTTC
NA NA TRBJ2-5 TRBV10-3 CAISEGQGNQETQYF TGTGCCATCAGTGAGGGGCAGGGCAACCAAGAGACCCAGTACTTC
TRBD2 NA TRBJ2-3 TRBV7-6 CASSGLAGRPDTQYF TGTGCCAGCAGCGGACTAGCGGGTCGCCCAGATACGCAGTATTTT
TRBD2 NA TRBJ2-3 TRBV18 CASSSRGSGSTDTQYF TGTGCCAGCTCCTCCCGTGGGAGCGGGAGTACAGATACGCAGTATTTT
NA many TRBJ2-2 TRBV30 CAWNMGLTGELFF TGTGCCTGGAATATGGGCCTCACCGGGGAGCTGTTTTTT
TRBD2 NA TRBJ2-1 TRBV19 CASFPSGRGNEQFF TGTGCCAGTTTTCCTAGCGGGAGGGGGAATGAGCAGTTCTTC
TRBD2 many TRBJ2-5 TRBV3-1 CASSRRTSGGETQYF TGTGCCAGCAGTCGCCGGACTAGCGGGGGGGAGACCCAGTACTTC